The text below deals with one T cell receptor (beta chain). The antigen remains unidentified. V was cut by 5 bases and J by 6 bases, with 17 bases left in between. The germline V gene has CDR1 MNHEY and CDR2 SMNVEV (reference sequence). CDR3 size: 15 residues. The sample originates from a study of T-cell memory formation after mild COVID-19. MiXCR, run by TCRdb on the 5' RACE reads, gives a single entry per CDR3 protein. The sample lists 300,000 to 400,000 distinct CDR3 sequences, 13% occurring once. Study conclusions and caveats: Pre-infection memory held some responding clones, suggesting pre-existing cross-reactive T cells responded.

The sequence came from a man between 18 and 35 years old who had mild COVID-19 (a few samples of this study predate the infection). Cell type and time point are not known. The sequenced sample was PBMCs or a T cell subset sorted from them (not recorded which). The chain is built from TRBV27 and TRBJ2-1, with D possibly TRBD1 on 6 matching bases. The CDR3 loop is CASSPTGTLFNEQFF. The CDR3 nucleotides are TGTGCCAGCAGTCCTACAGGGACATTATTCAATGAGCAGTTCTTC.